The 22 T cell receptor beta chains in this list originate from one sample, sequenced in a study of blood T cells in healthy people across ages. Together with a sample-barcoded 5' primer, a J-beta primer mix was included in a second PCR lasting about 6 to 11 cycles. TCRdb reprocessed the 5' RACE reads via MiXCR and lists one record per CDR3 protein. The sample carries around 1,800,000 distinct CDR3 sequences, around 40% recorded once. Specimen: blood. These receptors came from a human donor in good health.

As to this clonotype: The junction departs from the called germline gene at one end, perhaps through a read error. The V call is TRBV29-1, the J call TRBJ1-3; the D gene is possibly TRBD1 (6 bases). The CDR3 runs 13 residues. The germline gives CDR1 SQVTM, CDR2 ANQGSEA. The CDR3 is CSVELQGLDTRYF. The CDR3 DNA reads TGCAGCGTTGAATTACAGGGATTGGACACCAGATATTTT.

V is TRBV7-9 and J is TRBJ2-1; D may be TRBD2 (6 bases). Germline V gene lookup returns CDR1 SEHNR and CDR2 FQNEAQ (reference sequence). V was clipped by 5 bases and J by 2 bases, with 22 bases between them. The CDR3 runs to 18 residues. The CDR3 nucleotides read TGTGCCAGCAGCACTCCCGGGACTCCCAAGGTACCCTACAATGAGCAGTTCTTC. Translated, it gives CASSTPGTPKVPYNEQFF.

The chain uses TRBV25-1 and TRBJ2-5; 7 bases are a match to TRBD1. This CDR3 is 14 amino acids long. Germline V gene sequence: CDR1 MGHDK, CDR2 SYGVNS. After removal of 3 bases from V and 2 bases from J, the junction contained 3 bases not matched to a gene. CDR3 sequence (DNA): TGTGCCAGCAGTGAGAGGGGGCGGCAAGAGACCCAGTACTTC. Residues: CASSERGRQETQYF.

CDR3 in amino acids: CSAGRELQDPDTQYF. DNA for the CDR3: TGCAGTGCTGGAAGGGAGCTACAGGATCCAGATACGCAGTATTTT. The rearrangement links TRBV20-1 to TRBJ2-3; D is tentatively TRBD1 or TRBD2 (5 bases each). Germline loops: CDR1 DFQATT, CDR2 SNEGSKA (reference sequence). This CDR3 has 15 amino acids. V was cut by 5 bases and J by 4 bases, with 19 bases left in between.

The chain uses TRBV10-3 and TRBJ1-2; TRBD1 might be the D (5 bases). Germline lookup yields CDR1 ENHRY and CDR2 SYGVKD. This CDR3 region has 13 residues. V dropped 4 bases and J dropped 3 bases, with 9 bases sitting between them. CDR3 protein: CAISGQQYYGYTF. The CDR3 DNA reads TGTGCCATCAGTGGACAGCAGTACTATGGCTACACCTTC.

CDR3 residues: CASGIMGTGIHIYGYTF. The CDR3 DNA sequence: TGTGCCAGCGGCATTATGGGAACCGGGATCCACATCTATGGCTACACCTTC. The rearrangement joins TRBV7-8 to TRBJ1-2; unclear D gene. The V and J ends lost 8 bases and 4 bases respectively, with 26 bases between them. The germline gives CDR1 SGHVS, CDR2 FQNEAQ. CDR3 length equals 17 residues.

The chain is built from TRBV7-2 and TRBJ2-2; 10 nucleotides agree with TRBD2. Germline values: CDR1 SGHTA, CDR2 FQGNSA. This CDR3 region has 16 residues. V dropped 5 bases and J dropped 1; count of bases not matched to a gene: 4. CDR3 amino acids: CASSLSGGRNTGELFF. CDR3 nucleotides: TGTGCCAGCAGCCTTAGCGGGGGGCGGAACACCGGGGAGCTGTTTTTT.

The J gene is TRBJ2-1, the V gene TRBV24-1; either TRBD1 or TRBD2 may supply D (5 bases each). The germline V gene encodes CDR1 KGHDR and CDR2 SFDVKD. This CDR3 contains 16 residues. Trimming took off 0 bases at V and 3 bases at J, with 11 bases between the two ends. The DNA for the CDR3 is TGTGCCACCAGTGATTTGGAGGGGCATGGCTACAATGAGCAGTTCTTC. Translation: CATSDLEGHGYNEQFF.

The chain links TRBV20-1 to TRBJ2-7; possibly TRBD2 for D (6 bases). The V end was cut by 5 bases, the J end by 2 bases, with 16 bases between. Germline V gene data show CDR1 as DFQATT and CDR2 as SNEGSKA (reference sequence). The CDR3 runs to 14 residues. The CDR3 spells CSAGEVVAPYEQYF. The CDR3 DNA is TGCAGTGCTGGGGAGGTGGTAGCGCCCTACGAGCAGTACTTC.

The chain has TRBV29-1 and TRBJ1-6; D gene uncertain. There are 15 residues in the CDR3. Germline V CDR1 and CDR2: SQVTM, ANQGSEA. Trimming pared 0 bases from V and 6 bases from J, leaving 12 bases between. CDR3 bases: TGCAGCGTTGAAGACCCCAAGGCGCTTAATTCACCCCTCCACTTT. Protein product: CSVEDPKALNSPLHF.

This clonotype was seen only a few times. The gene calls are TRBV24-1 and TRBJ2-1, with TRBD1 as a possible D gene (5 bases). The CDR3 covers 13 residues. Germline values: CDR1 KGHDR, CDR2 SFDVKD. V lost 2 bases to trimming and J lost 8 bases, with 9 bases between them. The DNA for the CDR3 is TGTGCCACCAGTGATTCAGGGCGCGATGAGCAGTTCTTC. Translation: CATSDSGRDEQFF.

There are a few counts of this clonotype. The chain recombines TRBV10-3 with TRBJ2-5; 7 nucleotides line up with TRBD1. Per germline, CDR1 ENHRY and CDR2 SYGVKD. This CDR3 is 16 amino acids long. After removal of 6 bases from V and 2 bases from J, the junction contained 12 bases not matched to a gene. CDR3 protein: CAISWDSRQNQETQYF. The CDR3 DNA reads TGTGCCATCAGCTGGGACAGTCGACAAAATCAAGAGACCCAGTACTTC.

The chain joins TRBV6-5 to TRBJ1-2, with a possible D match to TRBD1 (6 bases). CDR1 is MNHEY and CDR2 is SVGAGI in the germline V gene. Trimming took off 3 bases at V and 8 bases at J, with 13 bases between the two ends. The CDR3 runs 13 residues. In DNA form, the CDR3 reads TGTGCCAGCAGTTATGGTGGACAGAGGGGCTACACCTTC. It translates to CASSYGGQRGYTF.

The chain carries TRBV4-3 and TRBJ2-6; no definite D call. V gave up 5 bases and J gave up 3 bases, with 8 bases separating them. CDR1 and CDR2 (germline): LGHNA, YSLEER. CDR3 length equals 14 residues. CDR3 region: CASSGIIGANVLTF. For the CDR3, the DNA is TGCGCCAGCAGCGGAATAATTGGGGCCAACGTCCTGACTTTC.

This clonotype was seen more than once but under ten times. The CDR3 loop reads CASSYSFLLRETQYF. The CDR3 nucleotides are TGTGCCAGCAGTTACTCATTTCTACTGAGAGAGACCCAGTACTTC. The chain has TRBV6-6 and TRBJ2-5; D gene uncertain. V dropped 0 bases and J dropped 4 bases, with 12 bases sitting between them. The CDR3 is made up of 15 amino acids. From germline, CDR1 is MNHNY and CDR2 SVGAGI (reference sequence).

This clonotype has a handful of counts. Written as DNA, the CDR3 is TGTGCCAGCAGCCAAAGCAGGACCCTAAACGGAGAGCAGTACTTC. As protein: CASSQSRTLNGEQYF. The chain carries TRBV5-6 and TRBJ2-4; D gene uncertain. Per germline, CDR1 SGHDT and CDR2 YYEEEE. The CDR3 length is 15 residues. Between the trimmed V and J ends, which lost 4 bases and 13 bases, there was a span of 24 bases.

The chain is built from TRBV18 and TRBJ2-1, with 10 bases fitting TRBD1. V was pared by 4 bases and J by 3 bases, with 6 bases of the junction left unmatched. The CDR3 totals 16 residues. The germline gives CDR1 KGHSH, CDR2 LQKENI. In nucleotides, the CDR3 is TGTGCCAGCTCACGAGCGGACAGGGGGGTCTACAATGAGCAGTTCTTC. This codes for CASSRADRGVYNEQFF.

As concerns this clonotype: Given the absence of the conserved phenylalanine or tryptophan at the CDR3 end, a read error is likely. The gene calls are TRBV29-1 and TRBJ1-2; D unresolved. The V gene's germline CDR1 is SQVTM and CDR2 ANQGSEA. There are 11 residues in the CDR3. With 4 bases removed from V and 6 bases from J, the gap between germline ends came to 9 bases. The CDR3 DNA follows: TGCAGCGTTGGGGGTGAGAATGGCTACACCCTC. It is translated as CSVGGENGYTL.

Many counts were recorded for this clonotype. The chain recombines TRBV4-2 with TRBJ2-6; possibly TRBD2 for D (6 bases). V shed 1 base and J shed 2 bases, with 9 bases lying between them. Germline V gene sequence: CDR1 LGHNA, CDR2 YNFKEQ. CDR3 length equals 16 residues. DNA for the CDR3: TGTGCCAGCAGCCAAGTAGGCGGGGCTGGGGCCAACGTCCTGACTTTC. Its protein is CASSQVGGAGANVLTF.

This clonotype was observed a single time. The CDR3 loop is CAGQPQGAPSGYTF. The DNA for the CDR3 is TGTGCCGGCCAACCTCAGGGGGCGCCCAGCGGCTACACCTTC. This chain uses TRBV28 with TRBJ1-2, with 8 bases lining up with TRBD1. Germline V gene data show CDR1 as MDHEN and CDR2 as SYDVKM. This CDR3 has 14 amino acids. The ends lost 11 bases at V and 8 bases at J; junction bases unmatched: 16.

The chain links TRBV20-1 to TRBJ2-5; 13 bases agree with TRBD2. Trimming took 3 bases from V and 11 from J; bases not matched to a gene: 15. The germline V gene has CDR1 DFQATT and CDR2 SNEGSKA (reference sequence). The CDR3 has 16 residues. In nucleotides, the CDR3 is TGCAGTGCTAGCGGGACTAGCGGGGACACCACCGATGAGCAGTACTTC. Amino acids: CSASGTSGDTTDEQYF.

The CDR3 region is CASGQTGRAQYF. CDR3 DNA sequence: TGTGCCAGCGGCCAAACGGGTAGGGCGCAGTATTTT. J is TRBJ2-3 and V is TRBV6-6; D gene ambiguous. Trimming cost V 8 bases and J 10 bases, with 16 bases left between them. Germline V lookup: CDR1 MNHNY, CDR2 SVGAGI (reference sequence). This CDR3 has 12 residues.